This passage covers 19 T cell receptor beta chains from one sample sequenced in a study of cytomegalovirus exposure and HLA in healthy donors. The PCR used 60 Vbeta and 13 Jbeta primers. Sequenced by immunoSEQ multiplex PCR; TCRdb stores in-frame clones only, minus some. The sample yields roughly 140,000 clones, 75% to 80% seen once. Material for sequencing was PBMCs. These receptors were collected from a woman aged 40 to 50 in good health and CMV-seropositive.

This clone came up a few times. The chain employs TRBV4-2 and TRBJ2-3, with 14 bases matching TRBD2. The CDR3 loop spans 17 amino acids. The germline V gene encodes CDR1 LGHNA and CDR2 YNFKEQ. J gave up 8 bases and V 0 bases, and 7 bases lay outside the gene matches. In DNA, the CDR3 is TGTGCCAGCAGCCAAGATGGGACTAGCGGGAGTCCCGGTACGCAGTATTTT. Translating it yields CASSQDGTSGSPGTQYF.

This clone was recorded a few times. The rearrangement joins TRBV5-1 to TRBJ1-6; D remains ambiguous. Germline V gene sequence: CDR1 SGHRS, CDR2 YFSETQ. V shed 1 base and J shed 10 bases, with 9 bases lying between them. This CDR3 has 13 amino acids. The CDR3 DNA is TGCGCCAGCAGCTTGATGACGGAGTCACCCCTCCACTTT. This sequence encodes CASSLMTESPLHF.

The chain joins TRBV11-2 to TRBJ2-5, with D unresolved. CDR1 and CDR2 from the germline V gene are SGHAT and FQNNGV. CDR3 length: 13 residues. V dropped 0 bases and J dropped 7 bases, with 9 bases sitting between them. Here the CDR3 reads CASSLDYYRTQYF. CDR3 in DNA: TGTGCCAGCAGCTTAGACTATTATAGGACCCAGTACTTC.

This clone was seen more than once but under ten times. The rearrangement joins TRBV6-5 to TRBJ1-3; TRBD1 is a possible D gene (5 bases). The CDR3 has 14 amino acids. V lost 7 bases and J lost 0, with 10 bases in between. The germline V gene encodes CDR1 MNHEY and CDR2 SVGAGI. The DNA of the CDR3 is TGTGCCAGCACCACGGGGGGCTCTGGAAACACCATATATTTT. It is translated as CASTTGGSGNTIYF.

The chain is built from TRBV5-1 and TRBJ2-7; 10 bases line up with TRBD1. Trimming removed 3 bases from V and 3 bases from J; junction bases left unmatched: 6. The CDR3 is 15 residues long. Germline lookup yields CDR1 SGHRS and CDR2 YFSETQ. The CDR3 DNA sequence: TGCGCCAGCAGCTCCCAGGACAGGGGGTACTACGAGCAGTACTTC. Translating it yields CASSSQDRGYYEQYF. Full variable domain (remainder filled in from reference TRBV5-1 and TRBJ2-7): KAGVTQTPRYLIKTRGQQVTLSCSPISGHRSVSWYQQTPGQGLQFLFEYFSETQRNKGNFPGRFSGRQFSNSRSEMNVSTLELGDSALYLCASSSQDRGYYEQYFGPGTRLTVT.

The J gene is TRBJ2-1, the V gene TRBV5-8; D unresolved. V dropped 0 bases and J dropped 0 bases, with 7 bases sitting between them. This CDR3 has 15 amino acids. Looked up from germline, CDR1 is SGHTS and CDR2 is YDEGEE. The CDR3 DNA reads as TGTGCCAGCAGCTTGGATGCTAGCTCCTACAATGAGCAGTTCTTC. Translating gives CASSLDASSYNEQFF.

V gene TRBV28 combines with J gene TRBJ1-5; D is unresolved. Trimming removed 2 bases at V and 3 bases at J, with 14 bases between. The germline V gene encodes CDR1 MDHEN and CDR2 SYDVKM. The CDR3 is 16 residues long. In nucleotides, the CDR3 is TGTGCCAGCAGTTTACCCAAAGTACTGTACAATCAGCCCCAGCATTTT. It codes for CASSLPKVLYNQPQHF.

On this clone: One end of the junction varies from germline; a read error may be responsible. The J gene is TRBJ2-5, the V gene TRBV7-7, with TRBD1 matching over 9 bases. Germline CDR1 reads SSHAT; CDR2 reads FNYEAQ (reference sequence). This CDR3 has 16 residues. The CDR3 region has the DNA TGTGCTAGCAGCTTAGGGGGGGACAGGGCTCTAGAGACCCAGTACTTC. Its translation: CASSLGGDRALETQYF.

The chain carries TRBV10-3 and TRBJ2-7; possible D gene TRBD2, 5 bases. Germline CDR1 is ENHRY and CDR2 is SYGVKD. The V end was cut by 2 bases, the J end by 7 bases, with 18 bases between. The CDR3 totals 15 residues. The DNA for the CDR3 is TGTGCCATCAGTGAGGTCGGAGCGGAAGCCCGGGAGCAGTACTTC. Translation: CAISEVGAEAREQYF.

Comment on this clone: One end of the junction does not line up with germline, which may come from a read error. The chain joins TRBV10-2 to TRBJ1-2, with D possibly being TRBD1 (5 bases). The germline CDR1 and CDR2 sequences are WSHSY and SAAADI. This CDR3 contains 13 residues. CDR3 nucleotide sequence: TGCGCCACCAGTTCGGGGGGTAACTATGGCTACACCTTC. It translates to CATSSGGNYGYTF.

The chain has TRBV28 and TRBJ2-5; D unclear. V was clipped by 6 bases and J by 2 bases, with 16 bases between them. Germline V lookup: CDR1 MDHEN, CDR2 SYDVKM. The CDR3 covers 15 residues. The CDR3 DNA follows: TGTGCCAGCAGGGGTCCCCCGGGTCAGCAAGAGACCCAGTACTTC. Translation gives CASRGPPGQQETQYF.

The rearrangement joins TRBV6-6 to TRBJ1-4, with D tentatively TRBD1 (5 bases). The CDR3 totals 14 residues. Germline values: CDR1 MNHNY, CDR2 SVGAGI (reference sequence). Trimming cost V 7 bases and J 0 bases, with 9 bases left between them. CDR3 sequence: CASMSGATNEKLFF. In DNA form, the CDR3 reads TGTGCCAGCATGTCGGGGGCAACTAATGAAAAACTGTTTTTT.

V is TRBV5-1 and J is TRBJ1-2; D is perhaps TRBD1 (5 bases). The germline CDR1 and CDR2 sequences are SGHRS and YFSETQ. This CDR3 contains 14 residues. V lost 1 base and J lost 0, with 7 bases in between. The DNA of the CDR3 is TGCGCCAGCAGCTTGACGGACACTAACTATGGCTACACCTTC. This translates into CASSLTDTNYGYTF. The whole variable domain, filled in from reference TRBV5-1 and TRBJ1-2, reads KAGVTQTPRYLIKTRGQQVTLSCSPISGHRSVSWYQQTPGQGLQFLFEYFSETQRNKGNFPGRFSGRQFSNSRSEMNVSTLELGDSALYLCASSLTDTNYGYTFGSGTRLTVV.

The genes are TRBV2 and TRBJ2-1; D is ambiguous. The germline CDR1 and CDR2 sequences are SNHLY and FYNNEI. The CDR3 has 16 residues. Trimming took 4 bases from V and 4 from J, leaving 17 bases between them. CDR3 in amino acids: CASSGRYGGFYNEQFF. The DNA for the CDR3 is TGTGCCAGCAGTGGGCGGTACGGTGGGTTTTACAATGAGCAGTTCTTC. The whole variable domain, filled in from reference TRBV2 and TRBJ2-1, reads EPEVTQTPSHQVTQMGQEVILRCVPISNHLYFYWYRQILGQKVEFLVSFYNNEISEKSEIFDDQFSVERPDGSNFTLKIRSTKLEDSAMYFCASSGRYGGFYNEQFFGPGTRLTVL.

In this sample, this clone turned up once. The V and J genes are TRBV5-4 and TRBJ1-1; D uncertain. The CDR3 is 15 residues long. Germline lookup yields CDR1 SGHNT and CDR2 YYREEE (reference sequence). V was clipped by 4 bases and J by 1 base, with 14 bases between them. The CDR3 nucleotides are TGTGCCAGCAGCCAAGAGGATCGGAGGAACACTGAAGCTTTCTTT. It is translated as CASSQEDRRNTEAFF.

V gene TRBV5-1 combines with J gene TRBJ2-3; D perhaps matches TRBD2 (6 bases). The CDR3 totals 14 residues. Trimming took 2 bases from V and 3 from J, leaving 10 bases between them. Germline assignment: CDR1 SGHRS and CDR2 YFSETQ. The DNA for the CDR3 is TGCGCCAGCAGCTTCGGGCTAGCGACAGATACGCAGTATTTT. It encodes CASSFGLATDTQYF.

This clone was seen a single time. The chain carries TRBV11-3 and TRBJ2-4; TRBD2 matches 8 bases. Germline V CDR1 and CDR2: SGHNT, YENEEA. The ends lost 7 bases at V and 0 bases at J; junction bases unmatched: 2. This CDR3 is 14 amino acids long. Here the CDR3 reads CASTLAGAKNIQYF. CDR3 DNA sequence: TGTGCCAGCACCCTAGCGGGAGCCAAAAACATTCAGTACTTC.

This chain's CDR3 is CASSFTSVGTIYF. DNA for the CDR3: TGTGCCAGCAGTTTCACATCCGTTGGCACCATATATTTT. This chain links TRBV7-2 with TRBJ1-3; D not resolved. Germline loops: CDR1 SGHTA, CDR2 FQGNSA. The CDR3 covers 13 residues. V shed 6 bases and J shed 9 bases, with 15 bases lying between them.

J is TRBJ2-7 and V is TRBV18; 8 bases fit TRBD1. J lost 6 bases, V lost 6 bases, and 7 bases had no gene match. The CDR3 runs to 13 residues. Germline V gene sequence: CDR1 KGHSH, CDR2 LQKENI. CDR3 amino acids: CASSPAGGIEQYF. In DNA, the CDR3 is TGTGCCAGCTCGCCCGCAGGGGGCATCGAGCAGTACTTC.